One and the same sample provided the 15 T cell receptor beta chains below, sequenced in a study of cytomegalovirus exposure and HLA in healthy donors. Both 60 Vbeta primers and 13 Jbeta primers went into the PCR. The data were produced by immunoSEQ multiplex PCR, yet TCRdb's version contains in-frame clones alone and is incomplete. The repertoire has approximately 150,000 clones, roughly four fifths of them found once; the top ten carry 9% to 10%. Sequencing used PBMCs. These receptors all stem from an older woman in good health and CMV-seropositive.

V is TRBV5-1 and J is TRBJ2-7, with a tentative D call TRBD2 (5 bases). The germline V gene encodes CDR1 SGHRS and CDR2 YFSETQ. The CDR3 is made up of 15 amino acids. Trimming left V 0 bases short and J 4 bases short, with 14 bases between. This CDR3 reads CASSLALRDPYEQYF. The CDR3, as DNA: TGCGCCAGCAGCTTGGCGTTACGGGATCCGTACGAGCAGTACTTC.

The V and J genes are TRBV7-9 and TRBJ2-2; 7 bases agree with TRBD1. CDR1 and CDR2 from the germline V gene are SEHNR and FQNEAQ (reference sequence). The length of the CDR3 is 15 residues. V lost 5 bases and J lost 1; bases outside the gene matches: 4. The CDR3 nucleotides read TGTGCCAGCAGCCGGGACAGAAGGAACACCGGGGAGCTGTTTTTT. It codes for CASSRDRRNTGELFF.

V and J are TRBV11-3 and TRBJ2-2; 7 nucleotides agree with TRBD1. This CDR3 region has 14 residues. Germline-derived CDR1 and CDR2 are SGHNT and YENEEA. Losses at the gene ends were 6 bases for V and 1 base for J; bases not matched to a gene: 2. This CDR3 is CASRYRGNTGELFF. DNA of the CDR3: TGTGCCAGCAGATACAGGGGGAACACCGGGGAGCTGTTTTTT.

The chain uses TRBV15 and TRBJ2-3, with 10 nucleotides matching TRBD2. Germline CDR1 and CDR2: LNHNV and YYDKDF (reference sequence). The CDR3 loop spans 17 amino acids. The V and J ends lost 1 base and 3 bases, in that order; junction bases with no gene match: 7. CDR3 sequence reads: CATSRGASGRLTDTQYF. As DNA, the CDR3 is TGTGCCACCAGCAGAGGCGCTAGCGGGAGACTTACAGATACGCAGTATTTT.

The genes are TRBV18 and TRBJ2-2, with TRBD2 as a possible D gene (5 bases). Germline loops: CDR1 KGHSH, CDR2 LQKENI. V lost 2 bases and J 4 bases, leaving 11 bases between the germline ends. The CDR3 contains 15 residues. CDR3 sequence: CASSPTTGGTGELFF. The CDR3 bases are TGTGCCAGCTCACCAACAACTGGAGGCACCGGGGAGCTGTTTTTT.

The chain uses TRBV10-3 and TRBJ2-5; 7 bases align to TRBD1. With V trimmed by 6 bases and J by 4 bases, 11 bases remained unmatched. There are 15 residues in the CDR3. Germline values: CDR1 ENHRY, CDR2 SYGVKD. CDR3 sequence (DNA): TGTGCCATCAGCGACGGGACAGTCGGGCGAGAGACCCAGTACTTC. It codes for CAISDGTVGRETQYF.

The chain couples TRBV18 to TRBJ2-3; D is perhaps TRBD2 (5 bases). V was clipped by 0 bases and J by 4 bases, with 11 bases between them. The CDR3 covers 15 residues. The germline CDR1 and CDR2 sequences are KGHSH and LQKENI. Here the CDR3 DNA reads TGTGCCAGCTCACCACCACTTTGGGAGTCAGATACGCAGTATTTT. Translating it yields CASSPPLWESDTQYF. The entire variable domain, with the rest obtained from reference TRBV18 and TRBJ2-3, is as follows: NAGVMQNPRHLVRRRGQEARLRCSPMKGHSHVYWYRQLPEEGLKFMVYLQKENIIDESGMPKERFSAEFPKEGPSILRIQQVVRGDSAAYFCASSPPLWESDTQYFGPGTRLTVL.

About this clone itself: This same CDR3 is encoded by further DNA sequences in the sample. The chain links TRBV2 to TRBJ2-1, with D possibly TRBD2 on 6 matching bases. Per germline, CDR1 SNHLY and CDR2 FYNNEI. The V gene lost 5 bases and the J gene lost 4 bases, with 6 bases spanning the gap. The CDR3 totals 12 residues. CDR3 region: CASSRGYNEQFF. The CDR3 bases are TGTGCCAGCAGTCGGGGGTACAATGAGCAGTTCTTC.

V and J are TRBV28 and TRBJ2-1; D uncertain. V was shortened by 1 base and J by 6 bases, with 4 bases between the two germline ends. Germline assignment: CDR1 MDHEN and CDR2 SYDVKM. CDR3 size: 12 residues. CDR3 region: CASSLSINEQFF. As DNA, the CDR3 is TGTGCCAGCAGTTTATCAATCAATGAGCAGTTCTTC.

The rearrangement uses TRBV7-2 and TRBJ2-3; 10 bases agree with TRBD2. The CDR3 loop spans 16 amino acids. The V and J ends lost 5 bases and 6 bases, in that order; junction bases with no gene match: 11. Germline lookup yields CDR1 SGHTA and CDR2 FQGNSA. The CDR3 nucleotides are TGTGCCAGCAGCGCCGACCTAGCGGGAGTTTCCGATACGCAGTATTTT. Protein: CASSADLAGVSDTQYF.

This chain joins TRBV10-3 and TRBJ2-1; 8 nucleotides match TRBD1. Germline CDR1 reads ENHRY; CDR2 reads SYGVKD. V lost 2 bases, J lost 4 bases, and 13 bases stayed unmatched. The CDR3 covers 18 residues. CDR3 loop: CAISEPDRVGLTYNEQFF. The CDR3 bases are TGTGCCATCAGTGAGCCGGACAGGGTTGGGCTGACTTACAATGAGCAGTTCTTC.

This clone was found once. The CDR3 reads CASSMGGQVTRSSYEQYF. CDR3 sequence (DNA): TGTGCCAGTAGTATGGGGGGACAGGTGACAAGGAGCTCCTACGAGCAGTACTTC. This chain links TRBV19 with TRBJ2-7, with 8 bases fitting TRBD1. The CDR3 contains 18 residues. Trimming took 3 bases from V and 0 from J; bases not matched to a gene: 13. Germline V gene lookup returns CDR1 LNHDA and CDR2 SQIVND (reference sequence).

The rearrangement links TRBV7-9 to TRBJ1-4, with TRBD1 matching over 9 bases. Germline V gene sequence: CDR1 SEHNR, CDR2 FQNEAQ (reference sequence). This CDR3 contains 15 residues. V lost 5 bases to trimming and J lost 10 bases; unmatched junction nucleotides: 11. In DNA form, the CDR3 reads TGTGCCAGCAGCGTAGTTGGGACAGGGTTGCGAAAACTGTTTTTT. It codes for CASSVVGTGLRKLFF.

Comment on this clone: Distinct nucleotide sequences in the sample also encode this CDR3. This chain connects TRBV28 to TRBJ1-4; D unclear. CDR1 is MDHEN, CDR2 SYDVKM, per germline. CDR3 length: 14 amino acids. V was pared by 2 bases and J by 1 base, with 5 bases between. Here the CDR3 DNA reads TGTGCCAGCAGTTTAGGAGGAACTAATGAAAAACTGTTTTTT. Translating it yields CASSLGGTNEKLFF.

The rearrangement uses TRBV11-2 and TRBJ2-7; a weak D match, TRBD2 (6 bases). Trimming removed 5 bases at V and 3 bases at J, with 23 bases between. Per germline, CDR1 SGHAT and CDR2 FQNNGV. This CDR3 contains 17 residues. This CDR3 reads CASSPSGLPFPNYEQYF. In DNA, the CDR3 is TGTGCCAGCAGCCCGTCCGGACTACCTTTTCCCAACTACGAGCAGTACTTC.